A single sample is the source of the 14 T cell receptor beta chains below, sequenced in a study of blood T cell repertoires in COVID-19. Assay used: immunoSEQ multiplex PCR; TCRdb lists only in-frame clones, some missing. The top ten clones hold about 9.1% of a sample with over 65,000 clones, about 81% of them seen once. The sequenced sample consisted of peripheral blood. The receptors originated from a human donor in a cohort sampled during active COVID-19.

The rearrangement uses TRBV3-1 (or the pseudogene TRBV3-2) and TRBJ2-5; D unclear. The CDR3 has 12 amino acids. The germline CDR1 and CDR2 sequences are LGHDT and YNNKEL (reference sequence). V lost 1 base and J lost 5, with 5 bases in between. The CDR3 reads CASSQALETQYF. In DNA, the CDR3 is TGTGCCAGCAGCCAAGCTCTGGAGACCCAGTACTTC.

The chain links TRBV7-8 to TRBJ1-1; D unclear. Germline V lookup: CDR1 SGHVS, CDR2 FQNEAQ. V was pared by 3 bases and J by 0 bases, with 14 bases between. CDR3 length: 16 residues. The CDR3, as DNA: TGTGCCAGCAGCTTTCCCCCTTGGCAAGTGAACACTGAAGCTTTCTTT. Protein sequence: CASSFPPWQVNTEAFF.

The chain uses TRBV27 and TRBJ2-4; D perhaps matches TRBD2 (5 bases). Germline-derived CDR1 and CDR2 are MNHEY and SMNVEV (reference sequence). This CDR3 has 14 residues. V was clipped by 7 bases and J by 2 bases, with 12 bases between them. The CDR3 spells CASKPPGTKNIQYF. DNA of the CDR3: TGTGCCAGCAAGCCCCCGGGGACCAAAAACATTCAGTACTTC.

The V gene is TRBV27, the J gene TRBJ2-1, with 7 bases aligning to TRBD1. J gave up 4 bases and V 4 bases, and 7 bases lay outside the gene matches. Germline CDR1 MNHEY, CDR2 SMNVEV (reference sequence). The CDR3 loop spans 15 amino acids. The CDR3 DNA sequence: TGTGCCAGCAGTTATTCCGGGACAGCTTACAATGAGCAGTTCTTC. The encoded protein is CASSYSGTAYNEQFF.

The chain recombines TRBV18 with TRBJ2-3; 10 nucleotides line up with TRBD2. This CDR3 is 16 amino acids long. Germline CDR1 is KGHSH and CDR2 is LQKENI. J lost 1 base, V lost 4 bases, and 5 bases had no gene match. The CDR3 spells CASSRLAGVGTDTQYF. The CDR3, as DNA: TGTGCCAGCTCACGTCTAGCGGGAGTGGGCACAGATACGCAGTATTTT.

With regard to this clone: Other nucleotide sequences in the sample specify the same CDR3. The chain employs TRBV18 and TRBJ2-7; D is possibly TRBD1 (6 bases). The CDR3 sequence is 14 residues long. Trimming took off 3 bases at V and 1 base at J, with 10 bases between the two ends. Germline-derived CDR1 and CDR2 are KGHSH and LQKENI. The CDR3 DNA sequence: TGTGCCAGCTCACCTTCGACAGGATCCTACGAGCAGTACTTC. This encodes CASSPSTGSYEQYF.

The rearrangement links TRBV20-1 to TRBJ1-4; D is perhaps TRBD1 (5 bases). This CDR3 has 15 amino acids. Trimming cost V 3 bases and J 8 bases, with 19 bases left between them. Germline assignment: CDR1 DFQATT and CDR2 SNEGSKA (reference sequence). The DNA of the CDR3 is TGCAGTGCTAGTGTTCTTGCAGGGATTTTCGAAAAACTGTTTTTT. The encoded protein is CSASVLAGIFEKLFF.

The CDR3 sequence: CASSKAGYNQPQHF. DNA for the CDR3: TGTGCCAGCAGTAAAGCAGGGTACAATCAGCCCCAGCATTTT. This chain uses TRBV28 with TRBJ1-5, with a tentative D call TRBD1 (5 bases). V lost 5 bases to trimming and J lost 3 bases, with 11 bases between them. The CDR3 is 14 amino acids. Germline loops: CDR1 MDHEN, CDR2 SYDVKM.

This clone was found many times. The V call is TRBV5-1, the J call TRBJ2-1; 11 positions agree with TRBD2. The V gene end was trimmed by 3 bases and the J gene end by 2 bases; junction bases not matched to a gene: 19. The length of the CDR3 is 21 residues. CDR1 and CDR2 (germline): SGHRS, YFSETQ. The CDR3 region has the DNA TGCGCCAGCAGCTCCCCCTCACTAGCGGGAGCCCCCCAGCGAACCTACAATGAGCAGTTCTTC. Its translation: CASSSPSLAGAPQRTYNEQFF.

This clone was detected only once. The J gene is TRBJ1-2, the V gene TRBV7-2, with 9 bases identical to TRBD1. Germline CDR1 SGHTA, CDR2 FQGNSA. CDR3 length: 18 residues. Unmatched junction bases numbered 20, after V lost 4 bases and J lost 8 bases. The CDR3 DNA reads TGTGCCAGCAGCTCCTGGGTCGGGGGGAACAGGGGGCTGGGAGGCTACACCTTC. Protein sequence: CASSSWVGGNRGLGGYTF. Complete variable domain (other parts from reference TRBV7-2 and TRBJ1-2): GAGVSQSPSNKVTEKGKDVELRCDPISGHTALYWYRQSLGQGLEFLIYFQGNSAPDKSGLPSDRFSAERTGGSVSTLTIQRTQQEDSAVYLCASSSWVGGNRGLGGYTFGSGTRLTVV.

The chain carries TRBV6-5 and TRBJ2-1, with 9 positions matching TRBD1. Germline V CDR1 and CDR2: MNHEY, SVGAGI. V was pared by 10 bases and J by 10 bases, with 17 bases of the junction left unmatched. This CDR3 spans 15 amino acids. Written as DNA, the CDR3 is TGTGCCACGTATACAGGGGGCGACCAGCCTAGAGAGCAGTTCTTC. It translates to CATYTGGDQPREQFF.

The CDR3 DNA follows: TGCAGTGCTAGTTCGTGGGAGAGCTCCTACGAGCAGTACTTC. Its translation: CSASSWESSYEQYF. This chain links TRBV20-1 with TRBJ2-7; tentatively, D is TRBD2 (5 bases). The V end lost 3 bases, the J end lost 0 bases, and 12 bases lay between the germline ends. The CDR3 spans 14 residues. Germline V gene data show CDR1 as DFQATT and CDR2 as SNEGSKA (reference sequence).

This clone has ten or more counts. The rearrangement uses TRBV4-3 and TRBJ2-7; weak D call: TRBD1 (5 bases). The V end was cut by 0 bases, the J end by 1 base, with 13 bases between. The CDR3 loop spans 16 amino acids. Germline CDR1 is LGHNA and CDR2 is YSLEER. The CDR3 coding sequence is TGCGCCAGCAGCCAAGATCTTTTTTCAGGGTCCTACGAGCAGTACTTC. Its protein product is CASSQDLFSGSYEQYF.

This clone appeared a few times. The genes are TRBV5-1 and TRBJ1-1, with 9 bases identical to TRBD1. The trim removed 5 bases at V and 2 bases at J, leaving 10 bases unmatched. From germline, CDR1 is SGHRS and CDR2 YFSETQ. There are 16 residues in the CDR3. CDR3 DNA: TGCGCCAGCAGGCCTCTTCCGGGACAGGGAAACACTGAAGCTTTCTTT. As protein: CASRPLPGQGNTEAFF.